The 2 T cell receptor beta chains below were found in one sample sequenced in a study of regulatory T cells in long-lasting Graves disease. According to the study, TCR beta libraries were built with iRepertoire HTBI primers and CDR3-region Arm-PCR. TCRdb ran MiXCR on the multiplex PCR reads and lists one entry per CDR3 protein. This sample yields fewer than 450,000 distinct CDR3 sequences, of which about 20% are seen a single time; less than 25% belongs to the top ten. Specified time point: persistent/refractory GD, antithyroid drugs over 5 years with positive TRAb. PBMC-extracted RNA yielded the TCR library. The material was peripheral blood mononuclear cells (PBMCs), obtained when the disease was refractory, from a patient treated with antithyroid drugs. These receptors all stem from a female donor with Graves disease.

V is TRBV6-1 and J is TRBJ2-2, with TRBD2 matching over 7 bases. CDR1 is MNHNS and CDR2 is SASEGT in the germline V gene. CDR3 length: 12 residues. The CDR3 bases are TGTGCGAGCGGGAATAGTGGCGGGGAGCTGTTTTTT. It translates to CASGNSGGELFF.

The J gene is TRBJ1-2, the V gene TRBV6-1; 7 nucleotides match TRBD1. Looked up from germline, CDR1 is MNHNS and CDR2 is SASEGT. CDR3 length: 14 amino acids. The junction had 2 bases not matched to a gene; V was cut back by 3 bases and J by 1 base. In DNA form, the CDR3 reads TGTGCCAGCAGTGACGGACAGGTTAACTATGGCTACACCTTC. It specifies CASSDGQVNYGYTF.